The 26 T cell receptor beta chains below were found in one sample sequenced in a study of follicular helper T cells after annual influenza vaccination (dated by TCRdb to about 2017). The library came from the immunoSEQ multiplex PCR assay. What TCRdb holds here is the immuneACCESS table cut down to in-frame rearrangements. Part of the clones is not present; checked against another copy, under half of the missing clones reflect an unresolved V gene, and the others are unexplained. Here the sample has 15,000 or so clones; around 84% occur a single time. The top ten clonotypes cover approximately 1.2% of the sample. According to the study, the label for this sample's time point signals: 2014-2015 season, 7 days after vaccination. The sequencing here drew on CXCR5+ CD38- circulating T follicular helper cells from blood, taken 7 days after influenza vaccination. Explained via the paper, the cell subset or site label denotes: circulating Tfh, non-naive CD4+CXCR5+PD-1+ (ICOS+CD38+ or ICOS-CD38-). The receptor source for this set is an adult who received the influenza vaccine.

The chain combines TRBV27 with TRBJ2-4; no clear D gene. CDR3 length equals 17 residues. The germline CDR1 and CDR2 sequences are MNHEY and SMNVEV (reference sequence). V was cut by 6 bases and J by 0 bases, with 18 bases left in between. Written as DNA, the CDR3 is TGTGCCAGCAGACCGCCACCGACACGTCTAGCCAAAAACATTCAGTACTTC. Translated: CASRPPPTRLAKNIQYF.

The chain links TRBV19 to TRBJ2-4; 8 bases map to TRBD2. CDR1 is LNHDA, CDR2 SQIVND, per germline (reference sequence). J lost 3 bases, V lost 6 bases, and 7 bases had no gene match. This CDR3 spans 15 amino acids. The CDR3 DNA is TGTGCCAGTAGCCTCTTAGCGGGAAGCAAAAACATTCAGTACTTC. As protein: CASSLLAGSKNIQYF.

V and J are TRBV11-2 and TRBJ2-5; D possibly corresponds to TRBD2 (5 bases). CDR1 and CDR2 (germline): SGHAT, FQNNGV. The V and J ends lost 7 bases and 2 bases respectively, with 14 bases between them. This CDR3 has 14 residues. DNA of the CDR3: TGTGCCAGCAACCGCATCCGGGGTCAAGAGACCCAGTACTTC. Its translation is CASNRIRGQETQYF.

This rearrangement joins TRBV6-1 to TRBJ2-7, with D possibly matching TRBD2 (6 bases). This CDR3 comprises 13 residues. V shed 8 bases and J shed 0 bases, with 11 bases lying between them. The germline V gene encodes CDR1 MNHNS and CDR2 SASEGT. CDR3 region: CASRDGSSYEQYF. The CDR3 region has the DNA TGTGCCAGCCGGGACGGGAGCTCCTACGAGCAGTACTTC.

V usage is TRBV5-1 and J usage is TRBJ2-1; 9 nucleotides line up with TRBD2. The CDR3 is 14 residues long. The V and J ends lost 0 bases and 8 bases, in that order; junction bases with no gene match: 3. The germline V gene has CDR1 SGHRS and CDR2 YFSETQ. DNA for the CDR3: TGCGCCAGCAGCTTGGGCGGGAGGGGCGATGAGCAGTTCTTC. Translating gives CASSLGGRGDEQFF.

This chain uses TRBV28 with TRBJ1-5, with D possibly TRBD1 on 5 matching bases. Germline lookup yields CDR1 MDHEN and CDR2 SYDVKM. Trimming left V 5 bases short and J 4 bases short, with 15 bases between. The CDR3 is 15 residues long. CDR3: CASSPMGGGNQPQHF. For the CDR3, the DNA is TGTGCCAGCAGTCCCATGGGGGGAGGGAATCAGCCCCAGCATTTT.

This clone showed up just once. The chain links TRBV7-9 to TRBJ1-2; the D is unclear. The CDR3 is 14 amino acids. Trimming left V 5 bases short and J 4 bases short, with 14 bases between. CDR1 and CDR2 (germline): SEHNR, FQNEAQ (reference sequence). CDR3 region: CASSPPGPSYGYTF. CDR3 sequence (DNA): TGTGCCAGCAGCCCCCCGGGTCCCTCCTATGGCTACACCTTC.

The V and J genes are TRBV27 and TRBJ1-2; 9 positions match TRBD1. The CDR3 is made up of 16 amino acids. Unmatched junction bases numbered 12, after V lost 5 bases and J lost 5 bases. Germline V gene sequence: CDR1 MNHEY, CDR2 SMNVEV (reference sequence). The CDR3 bases are TGTGCCAGCAGTAGCGCCACAGGGGGCTTTGGGTATGGCTACACCTTC. This sequence encodes CASSSATGGFGYGYTF.

The rearrangement links TRBV4-2 to TRBJ2-3; 7 bases agree with TRBD2. V lost 5 bases, J lost 5 bases, and 7 bases stayed unmatched. The CDR3 is 14 amino acids. Germline V gives CDR1 LGHNA, CDR2 YNFKEQ. DNA for the CDR3: TGTGCCAGCAGCTACCTAGCGGCGGTAGATACGCAGTATTTT. Translation: CASSYLAAVDTQYF.

The CDR3 region is CSASRQTEAFF. CDR3 bases: TGCAGTGCCTCTCGACAGACTGAAGCTTTCTTT. V gene TRBV20-1 combines with J gene TRBJ1-1, with D maybe TRBD1 (5 bases). The CDR3 contains 11 residues. The V gene's germline CDR1 is DFQATT and CDR2 SNEGSKA (reference sequence). The V gene lost 6 bases and the J gene lost 5 bases, with 10 bases spanning the gap.

This chain joins TRBV7-2 and TRBJ2-3; TRBD1 agrees at 12 bases. This CDR3 contains 15 residues. V lost 4 bases, J lost 9 bases, and 8 bases stayed unmatched. Germline V lookup: CDR1 SGHTA, CDR2 FQGNSA. This CDR3 is CASSSRDRGRGTQYF. The CDR3 bases are TGTGCCAGCAGCTCCCGGGACAGGGGGCGCGGCACGCAGTATTTT.

This clone has a single count. In DNA, the CDR3 is TGTGCCACCAGCAGAGATTTCCGGGACTCCAGTCCCTCACCCCTCCACTTT. Amino acids: CATSRDFRDSSPSPLHF. The chain combines TRBV15 with TRBJ1-6, with D maybe TRBD1 (5 bases). The CDR3 covers 17 residues. Trimming stripped 0 bases from V and 10 bases from J, with 19 bases between. Germline-derived CDR1 and CDR2 are LNHNV and YYDKDF (reference sequence).

The chain employs TRBV5-4 and TRBJ1-1, with D maybe TRBD1 (5 bases). From germline, CDR1 is SGHNT and CDR2 YYREEE (reference sequence). The ends were cut back, 6 bases at V and 5 bases at J, with 14 bases in the middle. The CDR3 extends over 13 amino acids. This CDR3 is CASNKRGGTEAFF. CDR3 coding DNA: TGTGCCAGCAACAAAAGGGGTGGGACTGAAGCTTTCTTT.

The chain is built from TRBV6-5 and TRBJ2-1; TRBD1 aligns across 7 bases. V lost 2 bases, J lost 3 bases, and 1 base stayed unmatched. This CDR3 contains 14 residues. The V gene's germline CDR1 is MNHEY and CDR2 SVGAGI. As DNA, the CDR3 is TGTGCCAGCAGTTACCGGGACAGCTACAATGAGCAGTTCTTC. Translated: CASSYRDSYNEQFF.

J is TRBJ1-1 and V is TRBV7-2; possible D gene TRBD1, 6 bases. CDR1 SGHTA and CDR2 FQGNSA come from the germline V gene. The CDR3 length is 14 residues. V gave up 2 bases and J gave up 3 bases, with 10 bases separating them. CDR3 bases: TGTGCCAGCAGCTTAAACAGGGTGGACACTGAAGCTTTCTTT. Protein product: CASSLNRVDTEAFF. Drawing the rest from reference TRBV7-2 and TRBJ1-1, the complete variable domain is GAGVSQSPSNKVTEKGKDVELRCDPISGHTALYWYRQSLGQGLEFLIYFQGNSAPDKSGLPSDRFSAERTGGSVSTLTIQRTQQEDSAVYLCASSLNRVDTEAFFGQGTRLTVV.

V gene TRBV2 combines with J gene TRBJ2-5; D is possibly TRBD2 (6 bases). V lost 10 bases to trimming and J lost 7 bases, with 22 bases between them. The CDR3 length is 14 residues. Germline V CDR1 and CDR2: SNHLY, FYNNEI. This CDR3 is CATTVGGQGGTQYF. The CDR3 DNA reads TGTGCCACCACAGTGGGCGGGCAGGGAGGGACCCAGTACTTC.

This chain joins TRBV7-8 and TRBJ2-5; possible D gene TRBD1, 6 bases. Per germline, CDR1 SGHVS and CDR2 FQNEAQ. The V gene lost 2 bases and the J gene lost 4 bases, with 11 bases spanning the gap. The CDR3 runs to 14 residues. CDR3 sequence: CASSLRGKGETQYF. Here the CDR3 DNA reads TGTGCCAGCAGCTTAAGGGGGAAGGGAGAGACCCAGTACTTC.

This clone turned up a few times. The rearrangement uses TRBV10-1 and TRBJ2-1; D is unresolved. Trimming pared 3 bases from V and 10 bases from J, leaving 10 bases between. The CDR3 loop spans 12 amino acids. Germline CDR1 and CDR2: WNHNN and SYGVQD (reference sequence). The CDR3 bases are TGCGCCAGCAGTGATCCGTTTGCGGAGCAGTTCTTC. As protein: CASSDPFAEQFF.

This clone was found once. The CDR3 nucleotides are TGTGCCAGCAGCTTAAGGGGGGGGAGCAATGAGCAGTTCTTC. As protein: CASSLRGGSNEQFF. The rearrangement uses TRBV7-6 and TRBJ2-1; a possible D gene is TRBD2 (7 bases). Germline CDR1 reads SGHVS; CDR2 reads FNYEAQ. The V and J ends lost 2 bases and 6 bases respectively, with 11 bases between them. This CDR3 spans 14 amino acids.

This chain uses TRBV5-8 with TRBJ1-2; D gene unclear. Germline CDR1 SGHTS, CDR2 YDEGEE. Trimming shortened V by 1 base and J by 0 bases, and 7 bases separated the two germline ends. The CDR3 sequence is 14 residues long. CDR3 coding DNA: TGTGCCAGCAGCTTGTTCCGGGCTAACTATGGCTACACCTTC. Protein: CASSLFRANYGYTF.

The V and J genes are TRBV19 and TRBJ2-7; 8 bases map to TRBD2. CDR1 and CDR2 from the germline V gene are LNHDA and SQIVND (reference sequence). The CDR3 totals 16 residues. With V trimmed by 4 bases and J by 4 bases, 12 bases remained unmatched. CDR3 nucleotides: TGTGCCAGTAGTAAGAAGCGGGGGCTCGCGGTATACGAGCAGTACTTC. This gives the protein CASSKKRGLAVYEQYF.

V gene TRBV7-9 combines with J gene TRBJ1-2; D remains ambiguous. Germline V CDR1 and CDR2: SEHNR, FQNEAQ (reference sequence). Trimming removed 5 bases from V and 7 bases from J, with 11 bases in between. The CDR3 runs 12 residues. CDR3 DNA sequence: TGTGCCAGCAGCGTTAAGCCGAGTGGCTACACCTTC. This encodes CASSVKPSGYTF.

The chain uses TRBV6-6 and TRBJ1-1; D call uncertain. CDR3 length: 14 amino acids. The germline CDR1 and CDR2 sequences are MNHNY and SVGAGI (reference sequence). V was clipped by 0 bases and J by 5 bases, with 10 bases between them. The CDR3 here is CASSYSIASTEAFF. In DNA, the CDR3 is TGTGCCAGCAGTTACTCGATCGCGAGTACTGAAGCTTTCTTT.

The chain joins TRBV6-5 to TRBJ1-5; tentative D call: TRBD1 (5 bases). The CDR3 spans 14 residues. Germline assignment: CDR1 MNHEY and CDR2 SVGAGI. V dropped 5 bases and J dropped 4 bases, with 12 bases sitting between them. CDR3 protein: CASSRDFQNQPQHF. The CDR3 coding sequence is TGTGCCAGCAGTCGGGACTTCCAGAATCAGCCCCAGCATTTT.

This chain connects TRBV15 to TRBJ1-5; D is undetermined. V lost 0 bases and J lost 0, with 6 bases in between. This CDR3 region has 15 residues. Germline V gene sequence: CDR1 LNHNV, CDR2 YYDKDF (reference sequence). Written as DNA, the CDR3 is TGTGCCACCAGCAGAGATGTCCATAGCAATCAGCCCCAGCATTTT. This sequence encodes CATSRDVHSNQPQHF.

The rearrangement uses TRBV6-1 and TRBJ2-3; 7 bases align to TRBD2. The V gene's germline CDR1 is MNHNS and CDR2 SASEGT. This CDR3 has 12 amino acids. The junction had 0 bases not matched to a gene; V was cut back by 3 bases and J by 6 bases. The CDR3 reads CASSEGGDTQYF. The CDR3 DNA reads as TGTGCCAGCAGTGAGGGGGGGGATACGCAGTATTTT.